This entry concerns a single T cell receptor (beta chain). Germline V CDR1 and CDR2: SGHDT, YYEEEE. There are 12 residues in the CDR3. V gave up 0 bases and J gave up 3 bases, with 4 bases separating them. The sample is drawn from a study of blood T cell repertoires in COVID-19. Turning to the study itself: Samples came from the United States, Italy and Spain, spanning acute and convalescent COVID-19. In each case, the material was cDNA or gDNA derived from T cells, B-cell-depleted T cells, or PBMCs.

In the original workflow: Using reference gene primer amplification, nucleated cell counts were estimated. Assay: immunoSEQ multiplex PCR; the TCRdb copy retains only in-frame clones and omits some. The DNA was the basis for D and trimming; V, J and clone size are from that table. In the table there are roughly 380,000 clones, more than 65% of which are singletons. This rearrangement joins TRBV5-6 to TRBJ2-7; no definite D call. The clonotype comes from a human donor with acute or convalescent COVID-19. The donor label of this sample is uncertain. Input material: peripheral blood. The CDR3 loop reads CASSLGVYEQYF. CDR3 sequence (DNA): TGTGCCAGCAGCTTGGGAGTCTACGAGCAGTACTTC. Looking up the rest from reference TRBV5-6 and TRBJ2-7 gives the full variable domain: DAGVTQSPTHLIKTRGQQVTLRCSPKSGHDTVSWYQQALGQGPQFIFQYYEEEERQRGNFPDRFSGHQFPNYSSELNVNALLLGDSALYLCASSLGVYEQYFGPGTRLTVT.